This section outlines one T cell receptor (beta chain) sequence together with its context. The CDR3 runs to 15 residues. Germline V gives CDR1 SGHNT, CDR2 YENEEA. J was trimmed by 1 base and V by 4 bases; bases with no gene match: 5. This entry is derived from a study of control samples from healthy donors and cancer patients. TCRdb keeps only in-frame clones here, not all; method: immunoSEQ multiplex PCR. Among 96,000 or so clones, 90% to 95% were seen once, and the ten largest hold less than 10%. This chain connects TRBV11-3 to TRBJ2-7; TRBD1 agrees at 9 bases. Sequenced input: blood. This TCR was recovered from a man aged 18 to 29 in good health. CDR3 sequence reads: CASSSGQGNSYEQYF. CDR3 DNA sequence: TGTGCCAGCAGCTCGGGACAGGGTAATTCCTACGAGCAGTACTTC.